Reported below is one T cell receptor (beta chain). Its target antigen remains unknown. This may come from a read error, since a much larger clone is one base off. For repertoire sequencing, the TCR beta CDR3 regions were amplified from RNA transcripts. The first round was an RT-PCR using HTBI primers with the Qiagen OneStep RT-PCR kit, and this first round was followed by a second-round multiplex PCR, then size selection and purification. Libraries were sequenced paired-end with 100 bp reads on an Illumina HiSeq2000. The study's processing was this. Reads were processed with SOAPnuke, discarding reads with adapters, uncalled bases, mean Phred below 15, or no exact constant-primer or identifier match. COPE v1.2.5 was used to merge the high-quality paired reads. Unique nucleotide sequences were defined as clonotypes and aligned to IMGT TRB V, D and J references using MiTCR v1.1. The analysis was limited to V-J combinations with a frequency above 0.0001, which together covered 99.2% of repertoires. A TCR clonal expansion and chaos score per V-J combination was defined as the ratio of F50 clonal expansion to chaos observed in the TCRdist matrix. Features were reduced by Welch's t-statistics and random forest to 10 to 15 V-J combinations, which fed a naive Bayes classifier. Thyroid-blood repertoire similarity was quantified with the Morisita-Horn index. TCRdb reprocessed the public reads (quality trimming at Q25 with fastp, clone calling with MiXCR) and kept in-frame beta chains. All rows with the same CDR3 protein become a single entry with the most common DNA and genes. These V and J calls rely on TCRdb rather than the paper's analysis. This sample is represented by 740,000 or so distinct CDR3 sequences; about 44% of them were singletons. Clones ranked in the top ten supply 40% to 55% of the sample.

The data were obtained in a study of Graves' ophthalmopathy and Graves' hyperthyroidism (dated by TCRdb to the late 2010s). Context from the whole study: Peripheral blood was collected at initial diagnosis, before any treatment. To tell Graves' ophthalmopathy apart from Graves' hyperthyroidism, and to predict which patients would progress to ophthalmopathy, the study relied on TCR beta repertoire signatures. In total, 135 blood samples were TCR-sequenced: roughly 45 ophthalmopathy, approximately 80 hyperthyroidism and 17 hyperthyroidism-to-ophthalmopathy patients. To explore V-J signatures that distinguish ophthalmopathy from hyperthyroidism, a discovery set of roughly 98 patients was enrolled, made up of over 40 with ophthalmopathy and 57 with stable hyperthyroidism. An independent validation cohort comprised about 20 hyperthyroidism patients and 15 to 17 patients who later progressed from hyperthyroidism to ophthalmopathy. In more than five hyperthyroidism patients, the T-cell repertoires found in thyroid tissue were compared with those found in blood. Once sampling was done, hyperthyroidism patients were given methimazole at a starting dose of 30 mg daily, while ophthalmopathy patients were given high-dose intravenous methylprednisolone. The full study reports these points: No statistical method was used to set the sample size in advance, and the investigators knew which group each participant was assigned to. Most of the expanded thyroid clonotypes with a frequency above 0.001 were also detected in blood, and it was suggested that the thyroid immune response may be reflected by blood repertoires. The 13-signature model separated ophthalmopathy from stable hyperthyroidism with about 86% sensitivity and roughly 84% specificity in cross-validation, and 80%/75% in the test set. In validation, the model predicted ophthalmopathy progression with 55% to 71% sensitivity and roughly 78% specificity; 12 predicted patients were CT-confirmed with GO in a median of approximately six months.

The CDR3 holds 13 amino acids from the cysteine to the phenylalanine. Only the CDR3 part of the read is kept: 39 bases, read in frame from the first base. V ends up 0 bases short and J 5 bases short, with an unmatched junction base count of 0. CDR1 and CDR2 are drawn from the germline V gene: SGHTA, FQGTGA. The ophthalmopathy patients had moderately to severely active disease, with a Clinical Activity Score of 3 or higher, a NOSPECS grade of 4 or higher, and a disease duration of less than 3 months. Anyone with other autoimmune diseases, uncontrolled infections, pregnancy or lactation was excluded from the study. Diagnosis relied on clinical symptoms, serum thyroxine, TRAb, thyroid ultrasound and orbital computed tomography. PBMCs were isolated from roughly 10 ml of fresh peripheral blood by Ficoll-Paque density gradient centrifugation. Total RNA was extracted with Trizol reagent and quality-checked on an Agilent 2100 Bioanalyzer.

The sequencing input was peripheral blood. The clonotype was recovered from an adult man with Graves' ophthalmopathy. The receptor chain draws on TRBV7-3 and TRBJ2-7, with 8 junctional bases fitting TRBD1. The DNA reads TGTGCCAGCAGCTTAACACAGGGGGACGAGCAGTACTTC. Its translation is CASSLTQGDEQYF. The CDR3 plus the reference TRBV7-3 and TRBJ2-7 genes for the other parts give the full variable domain: GAGVSQTPSNKVTEKGKYVELRCDPISGHTALYWYRQSLGQGPEFLIYFQGTGAADDSGLPNDRFFAVRPEGSVSTLKIQRTERGDSAVYLCASSLTQGDEQYFGPGTRLTVT.